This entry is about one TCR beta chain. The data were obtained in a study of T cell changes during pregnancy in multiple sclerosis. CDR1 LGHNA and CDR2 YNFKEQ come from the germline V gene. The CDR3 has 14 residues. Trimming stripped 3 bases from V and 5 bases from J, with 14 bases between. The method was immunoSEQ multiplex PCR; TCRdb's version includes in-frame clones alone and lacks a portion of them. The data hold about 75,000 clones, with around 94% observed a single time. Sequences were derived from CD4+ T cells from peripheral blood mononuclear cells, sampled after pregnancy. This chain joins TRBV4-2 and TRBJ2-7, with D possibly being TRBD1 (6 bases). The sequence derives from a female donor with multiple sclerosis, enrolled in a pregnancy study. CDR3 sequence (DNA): TGTGCCAGCAGCCAGGCTCAGGGGTTCCACGAGCAGTACTTC. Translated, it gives CASSQAQGFHEQYF.